One sample yielded the 18 T cell receptor beta chains listed below, sequenced in a study of CD8+ T cells in alopecia areata. Reverse transcribed after extraction, RNA yielded cDNA as the sequencing template. Libraries were prepared by immunoSEQ multiplex PCR; TCRdb keeps only in-frame clonotypes and omits some of them. The sample consists of about 190,000 clones, 60% of them appearing once. Treatment noted: oral pan-JAK inhibitor, 5-10 mg twice daily. The material was CD4+ T cells sorted from blood, obtained at week 4, from a patient treated with tofacitinib. Receptor source: a human donor with alopecia areata.

This clone was observed once. The chain is built from TRBV4-1 and TRBJ1-2; D is unclear. CDR3 length equals 15 residues. CDR1 is MGHRA, CDR2 YSYEKL, per germline. Trimming stripped 4 bases from V and 1 base from J, with 13 bases between. The CDR3 reads CASSPSPPLNYGYTF. The CDR3 nucleotides read TGCGCCAGCAGCCCCAGTCCTCCTCTTAACTATGGCTACACCTTC.

The chain is built from TRBV29-1 and TRBJ2-2; 13 bases fit TRBD2. Germline CDR1 reads SQVTM; CDR2 reads ANQGSEA. The CDR3 length is 16 residues. V trimming: 3 bases; J trimming: 7 bases; junction bases outside the gene matches: 8. The CDR3 sequence is CSVDDGLAGASGELFF. The CDR3 DNA sequence: TGCAGCGTTGACGACGGACTAGCGGGAGCAAGCGGGGAGCTGTTTTTT.

The chain employs TRBV29-1 and TRBJ2-7; 7 bases agree with TRBD1. Germline-derived CDR1 and CDR2 are SQVTM and ANQGSEA. The CDR3 is 15 amino acids. With V trimmed by 6 bases and J by 4 bases, 15 bases remained unmatched. CDR3 DNA: TGCAGCGTCACCTCCTCCCGGACAGGAGGATACGAGCAGTACTTC. This translates into CSVTSSRTGGYEQYF.

The chain joins TRBV29-1 to TRBJ2-5; D uncertain. V dropped 5 bases and J dropped 4 bases, with 14 bases sitting between them. Germline V gene sequence: CDR1 SQVTM, CDR2 ANQGSEA. The CDR3 contains 13 residues. CDR3: CSVYSQPRETQYF. The CDR3 coding sequence is TGCAGCGTTTACTCACAACCCAGAGAGACCCAGTACTTC.

J is TRBJ1-1 and V is TRBV29-1, with 7 bases aligning to TRBD1. V was pared by 5 bases and J by 1 base, with 7 bases of the junction left unmatched. CDR1 is SQVTM, CDR2 ANQGSEA, per germline. The CDR3 sequence is 14 residues long. The CDR3 spells CSVRLGGENTEAFF. The CDR3 nucleotides read TGCAGCGTTCGTTTAGGGGGCGAGAACACTGAAGCTTTCTTT.

This clone was seen just once. The CDR3 is CASSHMMGVQFF. Written as DNA, the CDR3 is TGTGCCAGTAGTCACATGATGGGGGTGCAGTTCTTC. This chain uses TRBV19 with TRBJ2-1; D assignment may be TRBD1 or TRBD2 (5 bases each). This CDR3 spans 12 amino acids. V dropped 5 bases and J dropped 12 bases, with 14 bases sitting between them. Germline V lookup: CDR1 LNHDA, CDR2 SQIVND (reference sequence).

This clone was observed a handful of times. V usage is TRBV2 and J usage is TRBJ2-7, with D possibly matching TRBD2 (6 bases). The CDR3 runs 13 residues. The V and J ends lost 6 bases and 3 bases respectively, with 12 bases between them. The V gene's germline CDR1 is SNHLY and CDR2 FYNNEI. CDR3: CASRRDSFYEQYF. The CDR3 nucleotides are TGTGCCAGCAGGAGGGACTCCTTCTACGAGCAGTACTTC.

The chain employs TRBV5-1 and TRBJ2-5, with 8 bases fitting TRBD1. CDR1 SGHRS and CDR2 YFSETQ come from the germline V gene. The J segment lost 4 bases and the V segment lost 2 bases, leaving 4 bases of the junction unmatched. The length of the CDR3 is 14 residues. CDR3 loop: CASSFRTGRETQYF. The CDR3 nucleotides are TGCGCCAGCAGCTTTAGGACAGGGAGAGAGACCCAGTACTTC. The full variable domain, with the rest looked up from reference TRBV5-1 and TRBJ2-5, is KAGVTQTPRYLIKTRGQQVTLSCSPISGHRSVSWYQQTPGQGLQFLFEYFSETQRNKGNFPGRFSGRQFSNSRSEMNVSTLELGDSALYLCASSFRTGRETQYFGPGTRLLVL.

The chain joins TRBV19 to TRBJ2-7; the D gene is possibly TRBD2 (6 bases). Between the trimmed V and J ends, which lost 9 bases and 3 bases, there was a span of 21 bases. The length of the CDR3 is 15 residues. Germline V gives CDR1 LNHDA, CDR2 SQIVND (reference sequence). CDR3 DNA: TGTGCCAGCCAAGACACAGCGGGCCCTCTCTACGAGCAGTACTTC. Encoded protein: CASQDTAGPLYEQYF.

The chain employs TRBV29-1 and TRBJ2-7; no clear D. Germline CDR1 and CDR2: SQVTM and ANQGSEA. CDR3 size: 12 residues. V lost 6 bases and J 4 bases, leaving 13 bases between the germline ends. CDR3 DNA: TGCAGCGTCGCCTTCTTGGGATACGAGCAGTACTTC. It translates to CSVAFLGYEQYF.

J is TRBJ2-3 and V is TRBV29-1; D might be TRBD2 (5 bases). This CDR3 has 15 amino acids. The germline CDR1 and CDR2 sequences are SQVTM and ANQGSEA. Trimming removed 1 base at V and 0 bases at J, with 11 bases between. Written as DNA, the CDR3 is TGCAGCGTTGAAGGAGGGATGGGGAGCACAGATACGCAGTATTTT. It specifies CSVEGGMGSTDTQYF.

The gene calls are TRBV6-5 and TRBJ1-2; no reliable D call. The CDR3 runs 14 residues. Germline values: CDR1 MNHEY, CDR2 SVGAGI. V lost 2 bases and J lost 2, with 9 bases in between. CDR3 sequence (DNA): TGTGCCAGCAGTTACCGACACAAGAACTATGGCTACACCTTC. Its protein is CASSYRHKNYGYTF.

The chain carries TRBV10-3 and TRBJ1-2, with 10 bases that match TRBD1. This CDR3 has 14 amino acids. The junction had 5 bases not matched to a gene; V was cut back by 5 bases and J by 5 bases. The germline V gene encodes CDR1 ENHRY and CDR2 SYGVKD. CDR3 bases: TGTGCCATCAGTTCGGGACAGGGGAGGTATGGCTACACCTTC. It translates to CAISSGQGRYGYTF.

The J gene is TRBJ2-3, the V gene TRBV11-2, with D possibly TRBD2 on 6 matching bases. This CDR3 is 15 amino acids long. Germline assignment: CDR1 SGHAT and CDR2 FQNNGV. Trimming pared 2 bases from V and 7 bases from J, leaving 16 bases between. CDR3 region: CASSLRGAGGNTQYF. CDR3 nucleotide sequence: TGTGCCAGCAGCTTAAGGGGAGCTGGGGGGAATACGCAGTATTTT.

The rearrangement joins TRBV7-9 to TRBJ2-2; 7 nucleotides match TRBD1. The CDR3 consists of 15 residues. The V and J ends lost 6 bases and 0 bases, in that order; junction bases with no gene match: 4. The V gene's germline CDR1 is SEHNR and CDR2 FQNEAQ (reference sequence). CDR3 sequence reads: CASRSDRANTGELFF. As DNA, the CDR3 is TGTGCCAGCAGATCCGACAGGGCGAACACCGGGGAGCTGTTTTTT.

The rearrangement uses TRBV2 and TRBJ2-7; 8 nucleotides align to TRBD1. Looked up from germline, CDR1 is SNHLY and CDR2 is FYNNEI. V gave up 8 bases and J gave up 0 bases; unmatched junction bases: 15. The CDR3 has 17 amino acids. The CDR3 spells CASGRSGGNPGSYEQYF. As DNA, the CDR3 is TGTGCCAGCGGTCGTTCAGGGGGCAATCCCGGCTCCTACGAGCAGTACTTC.

The chain joins TRBV29-1 to TRBJ1-2, with D perhaps matching TRBD1 (6 bases). Germline V lookup: CDR1 SQVTM, CDR2 ANQGSEA. The CDR3 runs 13 residues. The V end lost 6 bases, the J end lost 5 bases, and 16 bases lay between the germline ends. The CDR3 loop reads CSVTAGRGYGYTF. Here the CDR3 DNA reads TGCAGCGTGACCGCGGGGAGGGGGTATGGCTACACCTTC.

This chain uses TRBV7-2 with TRBJ2-2; D call uncertain. CDR3 length: 13 residues. Germline V gene data show CDR1 as SGHTA and CDR2 as FQGNSA. V was pared by 6 bases and J by 2 bases, with 7 bases between. CDR3 protein: CASRGINTGELFF. The CDR3 DNA is TGTGCCAGCAGGGGGATAAACACCGGGGAGCTGTTTTTT.